This TCR beta chain was identified during a study of response to subunit inactivated influenza vaccine. This clonotype occurred a few times. CDR1 is MNHEY, CDR2 SVGAGI, per germline. Deletions cut 4 bases from V and 1 base from J, with 11 bases between. CDR3 length equals 15 residues. MiXCR, applied by TCRdb to the RT-PCR reads, yields one record per CDR3 protein. The sample lists fewer than 800,000 distinct CDR3 sequences, about 15% seen once, with 11% in the top ten. The genes are TRBV6-5 and TRBJ1-3; possibly TRBD1 for D (5 bases). This specimen was PBMCs from blood, taken approximately 12 days after vaccination. The clonotype was recovered from a man over 45 who received an inactivated influenza vaccine. DNA for the CDR3: TGTGCCAGCAGTTCTGGGACGGCGTCTGGAAACACCATATATTTT. Protein product: CASSSGTASGNTIYF.